Presented here are 16 T cell receptor beta chains from one specimen sequenced in a study of CD8 T cells in Susac syndrome. RNA was extracted with the RNeasy kit, and a quantity of roughly 0.45 to 1 ug was reverse transcribed using random hexamers. One entry per CDR3 protein results from TCRdb running MiXCR on the immunoSEQ multiplex PCR reads. The data show under 200,000 distinct CDR3 sequences, with around 95% seen just once and 0.1% held by the top ten. The material sequenced was CD4+ T cells from PBMCs. Receptors originate from a human donor in good health.

This clonotype has only one observation. The V and J genes are TRBV5-1 and TRBJ2-5, with 14 bases fitting TRBD2. Germline-derived CDR1 and CDR2 are SGHRS and YFSETQ. The CDR3 spans 17 residues. J was trimmed by 4 bases and V by 2 bases; bases with no gene match: 7. The CDR3 DNA reads TGCGCCAGCAGCTTCCGGGGGACTAGCGGGAGTGGAGAGACCCAGTACTTC. Its protein is CASSFRGTSGSGETQYF. The whole variable domain, filled in from reference TRBV5-1 and TRBJ2-5, reads KAGVTQTPRYLIKTRGQQVTLSCSPISGHRSVSWYQQTPGQGLQFLFEYFSETQRNKGNFPGRFSGRQFSNSRSEMNVSTLELGDSALYLCASSFRGTSGSGETQYFGPGTRLLVL.

The chain is built from TRBV7-9 and TRBJ2-7; D ambiguous. V lost 2 bases to trimming and J lost 2 bases, with 13 bases between them. Germline CDR1 reads SEHNR; CDR2 reads FQNEAQ (reference sequence). The CDR3 consists of 15 residues. CDR3: CASSLRSQPPYEQYF. In DNA form, the CDR3 reads TGTGCCAGCAGCTTACGCTCACAGCCACCCTACGAGCAGTACTTC.

The chain employs TRBV20-1 and TRBJ2-7; 10 nucleotides align to TRBD2. The CDR3 length is 14 residues. After removal of 1 base from V and 4 bases from J, the junction contained 4 bases not matched to a gene. CDR1 and CDR2 from the germline V gene are DFQATT and SNEGSKA (reference sequence). The CDR3, as DNA: TGCAGTGCTAGAGCCCCGACTAGCGGGTACGAGCAGTACGTC. This sequence encodes CSARAPTSGYEQYV.

The chain recombines TRBV6-2 or TRBV6-3 with TRBJ1-1; no firm D call. Germline V gene lookup returns CDR1 MNHEY and CDR2 SVGEGT. This CDR3 region has 15 residues. V lost 5 bases and J lost 6, with 19 bases in between. CDR3 DNA sequence: TGTGCCAGCAGTGACCGTTTTTCCGGGATCCCTGAAGCTTTCTTT. Residues: CASSDRFSGIPEAFF.

The chain has TRBV29-1 and TRBJ2-3; 7 bases line up with TRBD2. The CDR3 contains 15 residues. With V trimmed by 3 bases and J by 4 bases, 10 bases remained unmatched. In germline, CDR1 is SQVTM, CDR2 ANQGSEA. The chain's CDR3 is CSVDIAGVISDTQYF. DNA for the CDR3: TGCAGCGTTGATATCGCGGGAGTAATATCAGATACGCAGTATTTT.

The rearrangement uses TRBV5-4 and TRBJ2-3; 7 bases fit TRBD2. Germline trimming cut 2 bases from V and 1 base from J; bases unmatched to any gene: 1. The length of the CDR3 is 14 residues. Germline V lookup: CDR1 SGHNT, CDR2 YYREEE (reference sequence). The CDR3 is CASSFLAGTDTQYF. CDR3 sequence (DNA): TGTGCCAGCAGCTTTCTAGCGGGCACAGATACGCAGTATTTT.

The gene calls are TRBV30 and TRBJ2-7; 7 nucleotides align to TRBD1. This CDR3 comprises 13 residues. Germline assignment: CDR1 GTSNPN and CDR2 SVGIG (reference sequence). Germline trimming cut 5 bases from V and 1 base from J; bases unmatched to any gene: 5. CDR3 DNA sequence: TGTGCCTGGGCCCCAGGGGGTTCCTACGAGCAGTACGTC. Translated, it gives CAWAPGGSYEQYV.

The chain uses TRBV27 and TRBJ1-5; D remains unclear. This CDR3 is built from 14 residues. V was cut by 5 bases and J by 1 base, with 9 bases left in between. Germline CDR1 is MNHEY and CDR2 is SMNVEV (reference sequence). In DNA form, the CDR3 reads TGTGCCAGCAGTCGGGGAAGGAGCAATCAGCCCCAGCATTTT. Protein product: CASSRGRSNQPQHF.

This chain connects TRBV29-1 to TRBJ2-4; D could derive from TRBD1 or TRBD2 (5 bases each). V lost 2 bases to trimming and J lost 5 bases, with 19 bases between them. This CDR3 is built from 16 residues. Germline CDR1 is SQVTM and CDR2 is ANQGSEA. The CDR3 spells CSVEPREGTSQNIQYF. The CDR3 nucleotides read TGCAGCGTTGAACCCCGCGAAGGGACGAGCCAAAACATTCAGTACTTC.

This chain joins TRBV29-1 and TRBJ2-2; the D call may be TRBD1 or TRBD2 (6 bases each). Germline V CDR1 and CDR2: SQVTM, ANQGSEA. Trimming shortened V by 6 bases and J by 0 bases, and 29 bases separated the two germline ends. The CDR3 totals 20 residues. The CDR3 nucleotides read TGCAGCGTCTACTCCCGGTTCGGGCATGGGGGGCCGTCGAACACCGGGGAGCTGTTTTTT. Encoded protein: CSVYSRFGHGGPSNTGELFF.

The rearrangement joins TRBV3-1 to TRBJ2-2, with a weak D call TRBD1 (6 bases). Trimming stripped 1 base from V and 7 bases from J, with 16 bases between. The germline gives CDR1 LGHDT, CDR2 YNNKEL (reference sequence). The CDR3 has 16 amino acids. The CDR3 loop reads CASSQATPTGFGELFF. CDR3 DNA sequence: TGTGCCAGCAGCCAAGCCACACCGACAGGATTCGGGGAGCTGTTTTTT.

The chain joins TRBV9 to TRBJ2-5; 7 bases are a match to TRBD2. Unmatched junction bases numbered 10, after V lost 3 bases and J lost 5 bases. This CDR3 has 15 amino acids. Germline CDR1 reads SGDLS; CDR2 reads YYNGEE. CDR3 coding DNA: TGTGCCAGCAGCGCTCGCGGGGGTCGGTGGGAGACCCAGTACTTC. Its protein product is CASSARGGRWETQYF.

This chain's CDR3 is CSASQPLAGGLYEQYF. DNA for the CDR3: TGCAGTGCTAGCCAACCTCTAGCGGGGGGCCTTTACGAGCAGTACTTC. The V call is TRBV20-1, the J call TRBJ2-7; 11 nucleotides line up with TRBD2. The CDR3 is 16 residues long. Germline CDR1 DFQATT, CDR2 SNEGSKA (reference sequence). V shed 3 bases and J 4 bases; nucleotides not matched to a gene: 11.

This chain links TRBV29-1 with TRBJ2-1, with D uncertain. This CDR3 has 12 residues. Between the trimmed V and J ends, which lost 4 bases and 0 bases, there was a span of 4 bases. Germline CDR1 SQVTM, CDR2 ANQGSEA. The CDR3 spells CSVVRSYNEQFF. DNA of the CDR3: TGCAGCGTTGTGCGCTCCTACAATGAGCAGTTCTTC.

In this sample, this clonotype turned up once. J is TRBJ1-5 and V is TRBV6-2 or TRBV6-3; D is uncertain. Trimming took 5 bases from V and 4 from J, leaving 12 bases between them. The CDR3 sequence is 14 residues long. Per germline, CDR1 MNHEY and CDR2 SVGEGT. CDR3 amino acids: CASSLPGTNQPQHF. The CDR3 nucleotides read TGTGCCAGCAGTCTTCCGGGCACTAATCAGCCCCAGCATTTT.

This sequence joins TRBV7-9 and TRBJ2-7, with D unresolved. CDR3 length: 10 amino acids. V lost 6 bases to trimming and J lost 4 bases, with 4 bases between them. Germline values: CDR1 SEHNR, CDR2 FQNEAQ (reference sequence). The CDR3: CASSTYEQYF. CDR3 coding DNA: TGTGCCAGCAGTACGTACGAGCAGTACTTC.